This T cell receptor (beta chain) was found in a study of cytomegalovirus exposure and HLA in healthy donors. General study results and limits: In a later analysis, HLA-C alleles had the fewest associated TCRs, DRB1 alleles the most. In a later analysis, HLA-associated TCR beta chains were more clonally expanded than equally common others.

The PCR employed 60 Vbeta primers together with 13 Jbeta primers. Assay used: immunoSEQ multiplex PCR; TCRdb lists only in-frame clones, some missing. The sample records around 86,000 clones, more than 60% being singletons. Germline-derived CDR1 and CDR2 are SEHNR and FQNEAQ (reference sequence). The CDR3 has 17 amino acids. About this clone: Its antigen is not known. One junction end does not reproduce the germline sequence, and a read error may be involved.

Donors consisted of healthy bone marrow donors. The chain has TRBV7-9 and TRBJ2-6; 9 nucleotides align to TRBD1. Specimen: PBMCs. This TCR came from a man aged 45 to 65 in good health and CMV-seropositive. The CDR3: CASRPGTGSSGANGLTF. CDR3 nucleotides: TGTGCCAGCAGGCCCGGGACAGGGAGCTCTGGGGCCAACGGCCTGACTTTC.